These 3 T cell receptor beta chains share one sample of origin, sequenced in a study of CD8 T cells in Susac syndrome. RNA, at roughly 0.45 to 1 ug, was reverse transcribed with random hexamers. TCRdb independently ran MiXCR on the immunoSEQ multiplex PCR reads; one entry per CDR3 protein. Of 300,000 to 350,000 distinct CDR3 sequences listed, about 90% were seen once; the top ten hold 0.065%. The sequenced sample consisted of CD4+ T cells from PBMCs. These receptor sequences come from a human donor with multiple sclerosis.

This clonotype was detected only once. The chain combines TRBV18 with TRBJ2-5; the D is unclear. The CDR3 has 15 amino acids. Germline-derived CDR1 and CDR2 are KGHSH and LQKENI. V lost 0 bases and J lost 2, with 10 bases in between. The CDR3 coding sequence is TGTGCCAGCTCACCACCCATGGCAGCGCAAGAGACCCAGTACTTC. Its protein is CASSPPMAAQETQYF.

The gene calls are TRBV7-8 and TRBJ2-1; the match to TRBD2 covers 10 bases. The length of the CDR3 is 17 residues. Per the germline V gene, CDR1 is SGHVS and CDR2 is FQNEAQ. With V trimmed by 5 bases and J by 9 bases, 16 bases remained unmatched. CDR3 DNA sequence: TGTGCCAGCAGCCCTCATGGTCCGGGGACTAGCGCCGTTGAGCAGTTCTTC. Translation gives CASSPHGPGTSAVEQFF. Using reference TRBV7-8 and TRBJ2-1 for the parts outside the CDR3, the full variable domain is GAGVSQSPRYKVAKRGQDVALRCDPISGHVSLFWYQQALGQGPEFLTYFQNEAQLDKSGLPSDRFFAERPEGSVSTLKIQRTQQEDSAVYLCASSPHGPGTSAVEQFFGPGTRLTVL.

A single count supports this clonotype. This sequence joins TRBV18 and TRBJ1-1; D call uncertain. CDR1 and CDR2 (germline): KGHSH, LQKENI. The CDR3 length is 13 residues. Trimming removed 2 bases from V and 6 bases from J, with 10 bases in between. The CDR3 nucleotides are TGTGCCAGCTCACCAGGCACGGCCTCTGAAGCTTTCTTT. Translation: CASSPGTASEAFF.